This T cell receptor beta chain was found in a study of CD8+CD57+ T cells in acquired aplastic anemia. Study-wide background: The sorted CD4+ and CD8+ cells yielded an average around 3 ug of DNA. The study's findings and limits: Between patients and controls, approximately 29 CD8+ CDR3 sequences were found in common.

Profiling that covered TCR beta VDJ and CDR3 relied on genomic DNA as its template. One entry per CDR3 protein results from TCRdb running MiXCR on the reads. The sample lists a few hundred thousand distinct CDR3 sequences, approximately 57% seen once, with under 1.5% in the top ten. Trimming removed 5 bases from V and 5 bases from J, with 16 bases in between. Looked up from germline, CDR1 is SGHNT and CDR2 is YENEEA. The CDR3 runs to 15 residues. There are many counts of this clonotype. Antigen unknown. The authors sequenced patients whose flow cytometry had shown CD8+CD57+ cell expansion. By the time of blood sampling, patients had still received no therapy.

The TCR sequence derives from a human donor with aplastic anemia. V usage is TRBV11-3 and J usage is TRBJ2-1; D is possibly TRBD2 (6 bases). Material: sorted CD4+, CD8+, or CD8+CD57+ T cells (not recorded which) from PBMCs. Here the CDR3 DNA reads TGTGCCAGCAGCCCCGGAGCCGGGAGCCACAATGAGCAGTTCTTC. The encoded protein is CASSPGAGSHNEQFF.